These 21 T cell receptor beta chains were all obtained from the same sample, sequenced in a study of blood T cells in healthy people across ages (dated by TCRdb to the mid-2010s). To prepare the library, 5' RACE was applied. The sequencer listed for this sample is Illumina HiSeq 2500. A second PCR of about 6 to 11 cycles was performed with a sample-barcoded 5' primer and a J-beta primer mix. TCRdb reprocessing: public reads trimmed at Q25 with fastp, clones called with MiXCR, in-frame beta chains kept. Each entry is one CDR3 protein sequence, shown with its most common DNA and genes. A total of under 950,000 distinct CDR3 sequences appear in this sample, 22% of them only once. The top ten constitute about 22% of the sample. The specimen was blood. The source is a man in his 70s in good health.

This clonotype was seen a handful of times. J is TRBJ2-1 and V is TRBV20-1; no clear D. This CDR3 comprises 12 residues. V was shortened by 1 base and J by 4 bases, with 5 bases between the two germline ends. Germline lookup yields CDR1 DFQATT and CDR2 SNEGSKA (reference sequence). This CDR3 is CSARVRYNEQFF. CDR3 DNA sequence: TGCAGTGCTAGAGTGCGGTACAATGAGCAGTTCTTC.

V gene TRBV24-1 combines with J gene TRBJ2-1; 9 bases match TRBD1. Trimming cost V 4 bases and J 7 bases; bases outside gene matches: 10. The germline gives CDR1 KGHDR, CDR2 SFDVKD. The CDR3 contains 16 residues. The CDR3 DNA reads TGTGCCACCAGTGAACAAACAGGGGGCGCGTGGAATGAGCAGTTCTTC. Its protein product is CATSEQTGGAWNEQFF.

This clonotype appeared a few times. The CDR3 coding sequence is TGTGCCAGCAGTTTCCGGGACAGGAGACTCTCTGGGGCCAACGTCCTGACTTTC. Its protein product is CASSFRDRRLSGANVLTF. The chain couples TRBV27 to TRBJ2-6; TRBD1 matches at 8 bases. The germline V gene encodes CDR1 MNHEY and CDR2 SMNVEV (reference sequence). The V segment lost 3 bases and the J segment 0 bases; nucleotides outside the gene matches: 7. The CDR3 is 18 amino acids.

The CDR3 DNA reads TGTGCCAGCAGTTTTAGACTAGCAGCAGCCAATGAGCAGTTCTTC. As protein: CASSFRLAAANEQFF. The gene calls are TRBV6-5 and TRBJ2-5; the match to TRBD2 covers 7 bases. The J call may be faulty, since TRBJ2-1 better matches the DNA end. There are 15 residues in the CDR3. CDR1 and CDR2 from the germline V gene are MNHEY and SVGAGI.

The chain has TRBV7-9 and TRBJ2-3, with TRBD2 identical over 9 bases. Germline V gene sequence: CDR1 SEHNR, CDR2 FQNEAQ (reference sequence). This CDR3 comprises 16 residues. V dropped 1 base and J dropped 6; count of bases not matched to a gene: 8. The CDR3 sequence: CASSLVGLALTDTQYF. The CDR3 region has the DNA TGTGCCAGCAGCTTAGTCGGACTAGCGCTAACGGATACGCAGTATTTT.

This clonotype was seen only a few times. It may be a read error: a sequence one base away is much more abundant. Since the CDR3 does not end with the conserved phenylalanine or tryptophan, this likely comes from a read error. This chain joins TRBV7-3 and TRBJ2-1, with 11 bases aligning to TRBD2. This CDR3 contains 15 residues. The ends lost 6 bases at V and 8 bases at J; junction bases unmatched: 9. Germline V lookup: CDR1 SGHTA, CDR2 FQGTGA. CDR3 loop: CASSWGLADGDEQFS. CDR3 nucleotide sequence: TGTGCCAGCAGTTGGGGACTAGCGGACGGAGATGAGCAGTTCTCC.

V usage is TRBV6-5 and J usage is TRBJ1-1; no clear D. The CDR3 is made up of 15 amino acids. Per the germline V gene, CDR1 is MNHEY and CDR2 is SVGAGI. V was shortened by 0 bases and J by 1 base, with 9 bases between the two germline ends. CDR3 sequence: CASSYSTLGNTEAFF. The CDR3, as DNA: TGTGCCAGCAGTTACTCGACGCTAGGGAACACTGAAGCTTTCTTT.

This clonotype has ten or more counts. This chain uses TRBV6-5 with TRBJ1-2; 7 bases agree with TRBD1. The CDR3 totals 14 residues. The junction had 14 bases not matched to a gene; V was cut back by 6 bases and J by 10 bases. Germline assignment: CDR1 MNHEY and CDR2 SVGAGI. CDR3 sequence: CASSTPTGSGDYTF. The CDR3 DNA follows: TGTGCCAGCAGCACTCCGACAGGGTCTGGGGACTACACCTTC.

This clonotype was recorded a few times. This chain links TRBV12-3 or TRBV12-4 with TRBJ1-4; D is undetermined. Trimming stripped 3 bases from V and 2 bases from J, with 10 bases between. CDR3 length: 15 amino acids. CDR3 loop: CASSLTPGTNEKLFF. Written as DNA, the CDR3 is TGTGCCAGCAGTTTGACTCCCGGGACTAATGAAAAACTGTTTTTT.

The sample holds a few counts of this clonotype. The V call is TRBV20-1, the J call TRBJ2-3, with TRBD2 as a possible D gene (5 bases). CDR1 and CDR2 (germline): DFQATT, SNEGSKA (reference sequence). This CDR3 is 13 amino acids long. The ends were cut back, 1 base at V and 1 base at J, with 6 bases in the middle. CDR3 in DNA: TGCAGTGCTAGAGGAGCGGGCACAGATACGCAGTATTTT. Protein sequence: CSARGAGTDTQYF.

The sample holds a few counts of this clonotype. The chain joins TRBV10-3 to TRBJ2-5; 9 bases match TRBD1. The V gene end was trimmed by 4 bases and the J gene end by 2 bases; junction bases not matched to a gene: 5. The CDR3 length is 15 residues. Germline loops: CDR1 ENHRY, CDR2 SYGVKD. The CDR3 region has the DNA TGTGCCATCAGTGGTAGACAGGGGGGTCAAGAGACCCAGTACTTC. Its translation is CAISGRQGGQETQYF.

This chain joins TRBV9 and TRBJ2-3; 8 bases are a match to TRBD2. The CDR3 loop spans 16 amino acids. Germline V gene lookup returns CDR1 SGDLS and CDR2 YYNGEE. After removal of 3 bases from V and 1 base from J, the junction contained 7 bases not matched to a gene. Here the CDR3 reads CASSALAGRGTDTQYF. CDR3 sequence (DNA): TGTGCCAGCAGCGCCTTAGCGGGGCGGGGCACAGATACGCAGTATTTT.

Turning to this clonotype: A much larger clone lies a single base off, so this may be a read error. The chain combines TRBV7-9 with TRBJ1-5, with TRBD1 identical over 8 bases. V was pared by 5 bases and J by 5 bases, with 5 bases of the junction left unmatched. Per germline, CDR1 SEHNR and CDR2 FQNEAQ (reference sequence). CDR3 size: 14 residues. The CDR3 DNA reads TGTGCCAGCAGCCGGACAGGGAGCGATCAGCCCCAGCATTTT. It is translated as CASSRTGSDQPQHF. The full variable domain, in which reference TRBV7-9 and TRBJ1-5 provide the parts outside the CDR3, is DTGVSQNPRHKITKRGQNVTFRCDPISEHNRLYWYRQTLGQGPEFLTYFQNEAQLEKSRLLSDRFSAERPKGSFSTLEIQRTEQGDSAMYLCASSRTGSDQPQHFGDGTRLSIL.

This clonotype came up a few times. At one boundary the junction diverges from the germline segment, which might be a read error. The chain employs TRBV20-1 and TRBJ2-5, with 14 nucleotides matching TRBD2. The CDR3 runs to 16 residues. Per germline, CDR1 DFQATT and CDR2 SNEGSKA (reference sequence). The CDR3 region has the DNA TGCAGTGCTCTTACGGGACTAGCGGGGGACCAAGAGACCCAGTACTTT. Translating gives CSALTGLAGDQETQYF.

This chain uses TRBV14 with TRBJ2-3, with 7 bases identical to TRBD2. This CDR3 has 19 residues. Trimming took 5 bases from V and 2 from J; bases not matched to a gene: 19. CDR1 SGHDN and CDR2 FVKESK come from the germline V gene. This CDR3 is CASSLGGPLAGVHTDTQYF. CDR3 bases: TGTGCCAGCAGCTTGGGCGGTCCACTGGCGGGGGTTCACACAGATACGCAGTATTTT.

This clonotype turned up a few times. In nucleotides, the CDR3 is TGCAGTGCTCTTGGACGGAATCAAGAGACCCAGTACTTC. As protein: CSALGRNQETQYF. This chain links TRBV20-1 with TRBJ2-5; D is unresolved. Germline-derived CDR1 and CDR2 are DFQATT and SNEGSKA (reference sequence). CDR3 length: 13 amino acids. With 5 bases removed from V and 2 bases from J, the gap between germline ends came to 12 bases.

V is TRBV20-1 and J is TRBJ2-3; no reliable D call. Trimming shortened V by 3 bases and J by 6 bases, and 19 bases separated the two germline ends. CDR3 length equals 15 residues. From germline, CDR1 is DFQATT and CDR2 SNEGSKA (reference sequence). For the CDR3, the DNA is TGCAGTGCTAGGTTCGTGGTTCCAGTCTCGGATACGCAGTATTTT. Protein product: CSARFVVPVSDTQYF.

This clonotype was recorded a few times. The gene calls are TRBV6-5 and TRBJ2-1; 7 bases match TRBD2. Losses at the gene ends were 4 bases for V and 10 bases for J; bases not matched to a gene: 13. This CDR3 region has 15 residues. CDR1 is MNHEY, CDR2 SVGAGI, per germline. CDR3 protein: CASSLSRLAPSEQFF. The CDR3, as DNA: TGTGCCAGCAGTTTATCCAGACTAGCCCCCTCGGAGCAGTTCTTC.

This sequence joins TRBV9 and TRBJ2-1, with 9 bases fitting TRBD2. The CDR3 has 15 amino acids. The V and J ends lost 3 bases and 0 bases, in that order; junction bases with no gene match: 1. Germline CDR1 and CDR2: SGDLS and YYNGEE. The CDR3 sequence is CASSASGNSYNEQFF. CDR3 DNA: TGTGCCAGCAGCGCTAGCGGGAACTCCTACAATGAGCAGTTCTTC.

The chain couples TRBV29-1 to TRBJ1-6, with D uncertain. CDR1 and CDR2 (germline): SQVTM, ANQGSEA. The CDR3 extends over 14 amino acids. Trimming stripped 4 bases from V and 7 bases from J, with 14 bases between. The CDR3 nucleotides read TGCAGCGTTGGTCACGCAAGGCAGAATTCACCCCTCCACTTT. Translating gives CSVGHARQNSPLHF.

Regarding this clonotype: The missing conserved phenylalanine or tryptophan at the end of this CDR3 makes a read error likely. The V gene is TRBV30, the J gene TRBJ1-2; D is unclear. This CDR3 is 14 amino acids long. Germline values: CDR1 GTSNPN, CDR2 SVGIG (reference sequence). V lost 0 bases to trimming and J lost 3 bases, with 11 bases between them. The CDR3, as DNA: TGTGCCTGGAGTGTAGGCAGGTCAGACTATGGCTACACCTCC. Translating gives CAWSVGRSDYGYTS.